The source of this TCR beta chain is a study of cytomegalovirus exposure and HLA in healthy donors. The assay was immunoSEQ multiplex PCR, and TCRdb's table has in-frame clones only and misses some. The sample includes roughly 260,000 clones, roughly 90% seen only once; the top ten take under 0.4%. Broader study findings: Reportedly, cytomegalovirus status was diagnosed with high sensitivity and specificity. Specificity of a few CMV-associated chains for CMV antigens was verified in vitro. The tendency of first-cohort TCR clusters to co-occur in the 100 to 150 validation repertoires was identified by a subsequent analysis. The study labeled 150 or so TCR beta chains cytomegalovirus-associated.

As for this clone: Its target is unknown.

The CDR3 loop spans 15 amino acids. V shed 2 bases and J shed 5 bases, with 11 bases lying between them. Germline V gene lookup returns CDR1 SGHKS and CDR2 YYEKEE (reference sequence). The receptor was derived from a woman aged 18-30 years in good health and CMV-seronegative. The chain is built from TRBV5-5 and TRBJ1-6; no clear D gene. Sequenced: PBMCs. CDR3 sequence: CASSFQDGNNSPLHF. The CDR3 DNA reads TGTGCCAGCAGCTTTCAGGACGGGAATAATTCACCCCTCCACTTT. Looking up the rest from reference TRBV5-5 and TRBJ1-6 gives the full variable domain: DAGVTQSPTHLIKTRGQQVTLRCSPISGHKSVSWYQQVLGQGPQFIFQYYEKEERGRGNFPDRFSARQFPNYSSELNVNALLLGDSALYLCASSFQDGNNSPLHFGNGTRLTVT.